A selection of T cell receptor beta chains follows, all from one sample in a study of blood T cells in healthy people across ages. MiXCR was run by TCRdb on the 5' RACE reads, yielding one entry per CDR3 protein. The top ten clones hold 20% to 30% of a sample with nearly 800,000 distinct CDR3 sequences, 56% of them seen once. The material sequenced was blood. Receptors were obtained from a man aged 35 to 55 in good health. The CDR3 runs from the conserved cysteine through the conserved F or W. A D gene is named only where the DNA matches it firmly. Expanded clones get a size class; other rows say once, few or many, or leave the size out.

clone size | J gene | V gene | D gene | CDR3 DNA | CDR3 protein
NA | TRBJ2-1 | TRBV20-1 | TRBD2 | TGCAGTGCCCGGACTAGCGGCGACGAGCAGTTCTTC | CSARTSGDEQFF
few | TRBJ2-6 | TRBV9 | NA | TGTGCCAGCAATATAGGGGCCAACGTCCTGACTTTC | CASNIGANVLTF
NA | TRBJ2-7 | TRBV6-5 | TRBD1 | TGTGCCAGCGCAATCAACAGGGGGCCAGCCTACGAGCAGTACTTC | CASAINRGPAYEQYF
NA | TRBJ2-3 | TRBV11-2 | TRBD2 | TGTGCCTTTAGGGCGCCATCGGCGGGGGGGCAGGGAGATACGCAGTATTTT | CAFRAPSAGGQGDTQYF
NA | TRBJ2-5 | TRBV28 | NA | TGTGCCAGCAGTTCCCCCCCGGGGGGCCGGCAAGAGACCCAGTACTTC | CASSSPPGGRQETQYF
NA | TRBJ2-4 | TRBV28 | NA | TGTGCCAGCAGTTTCAGCTTTTGGGAGCAGTACTTC | CASSFSFWEQYF
NA | TRBJ2-7 | TRBV27 | NA | TGTGCCAGCAGCCGAGGGGACTTAAGGGACGAGCAGTACTTC | CASSRGDLRDEQYF
few | TRBJ1-6 | TRBV7-2 | TRBD1 | TGTGCCAGCAGCCCAGGGACAGGAGGGAATTCACCCCTCCACTTT | CASSPGTGGNSPLHF
NA | TRBJ2-1 | TRBV7-6 | TRBD1 | TGTGCCAGCAGCACAACAGGGGACGGTGAGCAGTTCTTC | CASSTTGDGEQFF
NA | TRBJ2-7 | TRBV29-1 | TRBD1 | TGCAGCGTTGTGGGACAGGGTTCTCACGAGCAGTACTTC | CSVVGQGSHEQYF
few | TRBJ1-2 | TRBV6-5 | NA | TGTGCCAGCAGTCCCGCCCTTCGCTATGGCTACACCTTC | CASSPALRYGYTF
NA | TRBJ2-1 | TRBV29-1 | TRBD2 | TGCAGCGTACCCGTCCGGACTAGCGGGAAATCCTACAATGAGCAGTTCTTC | CSVPVRTSGKSYNEQFF
few | TRBJ1-4 | TRBV20-1 | NA | TGCAGTGCTAGAGCGCAGAGTTCCGCGGTTAATGAAAAACTGTTTTTT | CSARAQSSAVNEKLFF
NA | TRBJ2-7 | TRBV6-5 | TRBD2 | TGTGCCAGCAGTTACCTTGGGACTAGCGGGACCTACTACAATGAGCAGTACTTC | CASSYLGTSGTYYNEQYF
few | TRBJ2-7 | TRBV6-5 | TRBD2 | TGTGCCAGCAGTTCGGGACTAGCTTGGGAGCAGTACTTC | CASSSGLAWEQYF
NA | TRBJ2-1 | TRBV6-5 | TRBD2 | TGTGCCAGCAGTACAACCGGGACTACAACTTCCCTGCAGTTCTTC | CASSTTGTTTSLQFF
once | TRBJ2-3 | TRBV5-1 | TRBD2 | TGCGCCAGCAGAGCCCTAGCGGGGGGATCCGAACTTACGCAGTATTTT | CASRALAGGSELTQYF
few | TRBJ2-1 | TRBV7-9 | NA | TGTGCCAGCAGCCTGGGACTCCTAGATGAGCAGTTCTTC | CASSLGLLDEQFF
NA | TRBJ2-1 | TRBV11-2 | NA | TGTGCCAGCAGCAGAGCTGACGGGGCGGAGCAGTTCTTC | CASSRADGAEQFF
NA | TRBJ2-1 | TRBV20-1 | NA | TGCAGTGCTAGGTATCGTAATGAGCAGTTCTTC | CSARYRNEQFF
NA | TRBJ2-1 | TRBV10-3 | TRBD2 | TGTGCCATCAAGTCGGGACTAGGGACCCTGGGGGAGCAGTTCTTC | CAIKSGLGTLGEQFF
NA | TRBJ2-7 | TRBV24-1 | NA | TGTGCCACCAGCAAGACAGGAGTTCAGTACTTC | CATSKTGVQYF
NA | TRBJ2-6 | TRBV28 | NA | TGTGCCGTCCGGGACATTCGTTCTGGGGCCAACGTCCTGACTTTC | CAVRDIRSGANVLTF
NA | TRBJ2-1 | TRBV11-1 | NA | TGTGCCAGCAGCTTCTACGTGGGCTCCTACAATGAGCAGTTCTTC | CASSFYVGSYNEQFF
few | TRBJ1-6 | TRBV7-2 | TRBD1 | TGTGCCAGCAGCCCCCCAAGGGGGACAGGGTACCATTCACCCCTCCACTTT | CASSPPRGTGYHSPLHF
NA | TRBJ2-7 | TRBV4-3 | NA | TGCGCCAGCAGCTCTCAGACGGGATCTTACGAGCAGTACTTC | CASSSQTGSYEQYF
NA | TRBJ2-7 | TRBV20-1 | TRBD1 | TGCAGTGCTTTAGGACAGGGGGGGGACGAGCAGTACTTC | CSALGQGGDEQYF
NA | TRBJ2-5 | TRBV10-3 | NA | TGTGCCATCAGCAACCCCGGGCCTAGGGGAGAGACCCAGTACTTC | CAISNPGPRGETQYF
few | TRBJ1-2 | TRBV7-2 | NA | TGTGCCAGCAGCTTAAGGGTCGGAGAAGGAGGGAACTATGGCTACACCTTC | CASSLRVGEGGNYGYTF
NA | TRBJ2-2 | TRBV5-4 | TRBD2 | TGTGCCAGCAGCCCTGTAGGGACTAGCGGGACCGGGGAGCTGTTTTTT | CASSPVGTSGTGELFF
few | TRBJ2-5 | TRBV3-1 | TRBD1 | TGTGCCAGCAGCCAATCGGGACAGCGTCGTAACAAGGTGACCCAGTACTTC | CASSQSGQRRNKVTQYF
NA | TRBJ2-7 | TRBV6-6 | TRBD2 | TGCGCCAGCAGTTCCCCGGGGGGGTCCTACAATGAGCAGTACTTC | CASSSPGGSYNEQYF
NA | TRBJ1-5 | TRBV10-2 | TRBD1 | TGCGCCAGCAGTGAATGGGGGACAGGGGGCAATCAGCCCCAGCATTTT | CASSEWGTGGNQPQHF
NA | TRBJ2-3 | TRBV4-2 | TRBD2 | TGTGCCAGCAGCCAATTTACTTCACTAGCGGGACCCACCACAGATACGCAGTATTTT | CASSQFTSLAGPTTDTQYF
NA | TRBJ2-7 | TRBV29-1 | NA | TGCAGCGTTGAAGAGAACCGTTCCTACGAGCAGTACTTC | CSVEENRSYEQYF
NA | TRBJ2-1 | TRBV29-1 | TRBD2 | TGCAGCGTTGTCGGCGGGGGGGCCTTGGATGAGCAGTTCTTC | CSVVGGGALDEQFF
NA | TRBJ1-1 | TRBV6-6 | NA | TGTGCCAGCGGTTATAAGGGGGTCGACACTGAAGCTTTCTTT | CASGYKGVDTEAFF
NA | TRBJ2-7 | TRBV15 | TRBD1 | TGTGCCACCAGCAGAGTTCGGGGCCAGGGGGCTACGGAGCAGTACTTC | CATSRVRGQGATEQYF
NA | TRBJ2-1 | TRBV20-1 | NA | TGCAGTGCTTTGGGGCGTGGGAACAATGAGCAGTTCTTC | CSALGRGNNEQFF
NA | TRBJ2-3 | TRBV10-3 | NA | TGTGCCATCAGTGAAGGGATTCGCACAGATACGCAGTATTTT | CAISEGIRTDTQYF
NA | TRBJ2-7 | TRBV29-1 | NA | TGCAGCGTTGAAGGGACAACCTACGAGCAGTACTTC | CSVEGTTYEQYF
few | TRBJ2-1 | TRBV4-3 | TRBD1 | TGCGCCAGCAGCCAATACCCGGGACAGGGGTCCTACAATGAGCAGTTCTTC | CASSQYPGQGSYNEQFF
NA | TRBJ1-1 | TRBV20-1 | NA | TGCAGTGCTAGAGATTGGTTTGGGACTGAAGCTTTCTTT | CSARDWFGTEAFF
NA | TRBJ1-2 | TRBV27 | TRBD1 | TGTGCCAGCAGTGCCTTCTGGGACAGTAGGCCTGGCTACACCTTC | CASSAFWDSRPGYTF
NA | TRBJ2-7 | TRBV14 | NA | TGTGCCAGCAGCCGAGAACCGCGGGGCGCCAGAAGCCCCGAGCAGTACTTC | CASSREPRGARSPEQYF
NA | TRBJ2-1 | TRBV11-3 | TRBD2 | TGTGCCGGCAGCATCGGGGGGACCTCTGGCAATGAGCAGTTCTTC | CAGSIGGTSGNEQFF
NA | TRBJ2-3 | TRBV10-3 | NA | TGTGCCATCAGTGTGGACTTCGGCAGCACAGATACGCAGTATTTT | CAISVDFGSTDTQYF
NA | TRBJ1-2 | TRBV30 | NA | TGTGCCTGGAGGCCCCAGGACAGAGCTAACTATGGCTACACCTTC | CAWRPQDRANYGYTF